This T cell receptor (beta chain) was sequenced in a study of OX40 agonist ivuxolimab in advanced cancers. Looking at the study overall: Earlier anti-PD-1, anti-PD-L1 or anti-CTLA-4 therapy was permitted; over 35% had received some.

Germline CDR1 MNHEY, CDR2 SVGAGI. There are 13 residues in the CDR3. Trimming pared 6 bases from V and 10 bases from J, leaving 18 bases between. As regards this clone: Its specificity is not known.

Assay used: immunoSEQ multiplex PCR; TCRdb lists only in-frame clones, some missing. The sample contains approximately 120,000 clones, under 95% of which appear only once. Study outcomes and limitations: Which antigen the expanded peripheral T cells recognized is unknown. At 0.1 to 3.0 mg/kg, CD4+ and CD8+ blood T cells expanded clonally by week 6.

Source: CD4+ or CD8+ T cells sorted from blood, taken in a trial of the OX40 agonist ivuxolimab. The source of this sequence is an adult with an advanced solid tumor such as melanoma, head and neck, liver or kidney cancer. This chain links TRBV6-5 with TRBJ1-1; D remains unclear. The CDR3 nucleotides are TGTGCCAGCAGACTAGGACGCCTGGGTCCAGCTTTCTTT. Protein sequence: CASRLGRLGPAFF.